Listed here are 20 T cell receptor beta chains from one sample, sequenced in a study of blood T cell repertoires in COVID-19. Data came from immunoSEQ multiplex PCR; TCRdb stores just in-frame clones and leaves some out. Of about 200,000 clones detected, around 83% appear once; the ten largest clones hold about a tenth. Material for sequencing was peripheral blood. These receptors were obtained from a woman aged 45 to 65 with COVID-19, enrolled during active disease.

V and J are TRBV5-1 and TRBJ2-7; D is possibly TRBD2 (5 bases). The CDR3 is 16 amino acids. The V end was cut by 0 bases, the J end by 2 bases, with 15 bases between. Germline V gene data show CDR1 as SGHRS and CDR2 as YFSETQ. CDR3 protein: CASSLATGNAAYEQYF. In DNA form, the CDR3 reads TGCGCCAGCAGCTTGGCCACGGGGAACGCGGCCTACGAGCAGTACTTC.

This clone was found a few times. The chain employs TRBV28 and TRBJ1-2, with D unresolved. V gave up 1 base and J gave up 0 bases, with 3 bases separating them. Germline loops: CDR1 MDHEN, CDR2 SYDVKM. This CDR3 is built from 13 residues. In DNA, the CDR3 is TGTGCCAGCAGTTTATACACTAACTATGGCTACACCTTC. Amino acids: CASSLYTNYGYTF.

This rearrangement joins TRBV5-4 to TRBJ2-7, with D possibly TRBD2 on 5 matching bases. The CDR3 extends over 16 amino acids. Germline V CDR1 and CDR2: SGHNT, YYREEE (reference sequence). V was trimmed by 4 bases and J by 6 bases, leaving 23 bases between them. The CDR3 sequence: CASSPGGGKLDGEQYF. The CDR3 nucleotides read TGTGCCAGCAGCCCTGGAGGAGGCAAGTTGGACGGCGAGCAGTACTTC.

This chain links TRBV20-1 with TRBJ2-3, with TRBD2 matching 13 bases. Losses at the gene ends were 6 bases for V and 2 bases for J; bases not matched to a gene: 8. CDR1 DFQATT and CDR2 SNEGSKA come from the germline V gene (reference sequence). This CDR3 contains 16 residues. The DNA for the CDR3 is TGCAGTGCCAGTCGGACTAGCGGGGGAATCACAGATACGCAGTATTTT. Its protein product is CSASRTSGGITDTQYF.

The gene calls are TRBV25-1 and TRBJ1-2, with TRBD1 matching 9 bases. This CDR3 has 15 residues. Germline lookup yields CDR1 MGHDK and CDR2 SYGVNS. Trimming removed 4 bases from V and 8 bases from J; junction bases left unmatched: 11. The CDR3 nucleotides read TGTGCCAGCAGTGCGGGGACAGGGAGGGCGTCCGGCTACACCTTC. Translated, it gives CASSAGTGRASGYTF.

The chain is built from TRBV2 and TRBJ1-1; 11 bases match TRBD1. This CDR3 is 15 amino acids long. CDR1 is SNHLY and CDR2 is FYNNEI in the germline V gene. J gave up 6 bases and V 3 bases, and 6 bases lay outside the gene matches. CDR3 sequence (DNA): TGTGCCAGCAGTGAGGCCGGGACAGGGGGGGCTGAAGCTTTCTTT. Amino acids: CASSEAGTGGAEAFF.

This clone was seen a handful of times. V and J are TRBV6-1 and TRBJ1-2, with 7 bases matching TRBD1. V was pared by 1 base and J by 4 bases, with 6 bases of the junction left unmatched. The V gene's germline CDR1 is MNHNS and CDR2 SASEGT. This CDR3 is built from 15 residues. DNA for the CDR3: TGTGCCAGCAGTGAAGGGGCAGGGGGTGTCTATGGCTACACCTTC. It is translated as CASSEGAGGVYGYTF.

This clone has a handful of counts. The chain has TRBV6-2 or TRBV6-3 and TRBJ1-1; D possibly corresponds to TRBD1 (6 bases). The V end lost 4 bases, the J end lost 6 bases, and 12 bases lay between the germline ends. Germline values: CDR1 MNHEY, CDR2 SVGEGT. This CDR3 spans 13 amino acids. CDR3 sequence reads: CASSSLPGAEAFF. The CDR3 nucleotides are TGTGCCAGCAGTTCATTACCAGGGGCTGAAGCTTTCTTT.

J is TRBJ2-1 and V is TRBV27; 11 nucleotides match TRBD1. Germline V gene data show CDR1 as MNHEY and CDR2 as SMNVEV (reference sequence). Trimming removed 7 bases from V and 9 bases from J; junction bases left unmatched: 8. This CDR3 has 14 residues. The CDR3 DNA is TGTGCCAGCACCGGGACAGGGGGGGTGGGTGAGCAGTTCTTC. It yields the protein CASTGTGGVGEQFF.

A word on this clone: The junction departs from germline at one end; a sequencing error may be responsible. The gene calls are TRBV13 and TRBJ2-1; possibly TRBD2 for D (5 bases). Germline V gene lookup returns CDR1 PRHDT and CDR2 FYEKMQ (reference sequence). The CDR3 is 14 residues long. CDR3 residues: CASTLGLGLNEQFF. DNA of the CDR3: TGTGCCAGCACCTTAGGACTTGGTTTGAATGAGCAGTTCTTC.

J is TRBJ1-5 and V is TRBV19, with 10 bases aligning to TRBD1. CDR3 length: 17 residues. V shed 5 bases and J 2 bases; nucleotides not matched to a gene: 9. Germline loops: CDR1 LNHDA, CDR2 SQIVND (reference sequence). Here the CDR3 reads CASSGRDRGGGNQPQHF. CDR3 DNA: TGTGCCAGTAGTGGGAGGGACAGGGGTGGCGGCAATCAGCCCCAGCATTTT. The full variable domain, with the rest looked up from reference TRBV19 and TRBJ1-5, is DGGITQSPKYLFRKEGQNVTLSCEQNLNHDAMYWYRQDPGQGLRLIYYSQIVNDFQKGDIAEGYSVSREKKESFPLTVTSAQKNPTAFYLCASSGRDRGGGNQPQHFGDGTRLSIL.

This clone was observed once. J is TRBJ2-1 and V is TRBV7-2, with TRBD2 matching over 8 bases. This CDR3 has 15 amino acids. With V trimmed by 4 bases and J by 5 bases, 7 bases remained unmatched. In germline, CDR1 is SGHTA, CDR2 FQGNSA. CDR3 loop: CASSSVAGLNNEQFF. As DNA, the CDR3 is TGTGCCAGCAGCTCCGTAGCGGGGCTTAACAATGAGCAGTTCTTC.

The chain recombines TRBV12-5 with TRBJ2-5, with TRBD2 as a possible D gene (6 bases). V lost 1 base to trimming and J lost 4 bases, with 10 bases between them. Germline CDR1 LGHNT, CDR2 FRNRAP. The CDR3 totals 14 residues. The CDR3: CASGLGTAGETQYF. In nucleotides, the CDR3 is TGTGCTAGTGGTTTGGGAACAGCGGGAGAGACCCAGTACTTC.

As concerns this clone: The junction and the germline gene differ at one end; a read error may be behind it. In DNA form, the CDR3 reads TGTGCCACCAGCAGAGGGGGGACAGCCTCGTTC. Translated: CATSRGGTASF. The chain is built from TRBV15 and TRBJ2-7; 7 bases align to TRBD1. Germline CDR1 LNHNV, CDR2 YYDKDF (reference sequence). The CDR3 spans 11 residues.

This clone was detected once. The CDR3 protein is CAISEAGPGQGAYEQFF. CDR3 DNA: TGTGCCATCAGTGAGGCGGGCCCGGGACAGGGGGCGTATGAGCAGTTCTTC. The chain couples TRBV10-3 to TRBJ2-1; TRBD1 aligns across 12 bases. The V gene end was trimmed by 2 bases and the J gene end by 8 bases; junction bases not matched to a gene: 10. CDR3 length: 17 amino acids. The germline gives CDR1 ENHRY, CDR2 SYGVKD.

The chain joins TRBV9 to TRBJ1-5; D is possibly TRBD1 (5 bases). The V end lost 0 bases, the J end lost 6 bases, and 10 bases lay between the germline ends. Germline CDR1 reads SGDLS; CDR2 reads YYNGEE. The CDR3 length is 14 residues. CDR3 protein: CASSVGGGTQPQHF. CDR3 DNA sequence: TGTGCCAGCAGCGTAGGGGGAGGGACTCAGCCCCAGCATTTT.

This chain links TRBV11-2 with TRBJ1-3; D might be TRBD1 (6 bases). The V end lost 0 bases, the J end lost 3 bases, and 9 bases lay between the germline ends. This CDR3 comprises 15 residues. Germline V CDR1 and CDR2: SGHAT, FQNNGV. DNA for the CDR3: TGTGCCAGCAGCTTAGATCAGGGGTTTGGAAACACCATATATTTT. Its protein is CASSLDQGFGNTIYF.

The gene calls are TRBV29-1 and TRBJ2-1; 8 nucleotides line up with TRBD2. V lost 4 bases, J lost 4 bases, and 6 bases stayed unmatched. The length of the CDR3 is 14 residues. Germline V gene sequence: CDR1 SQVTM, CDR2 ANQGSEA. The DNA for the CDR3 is TGCAGCGTTGTTGGGACTAGAAGTTACAATGAGCAGTTCTTC. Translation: CSVVGTRSYNEQFF.

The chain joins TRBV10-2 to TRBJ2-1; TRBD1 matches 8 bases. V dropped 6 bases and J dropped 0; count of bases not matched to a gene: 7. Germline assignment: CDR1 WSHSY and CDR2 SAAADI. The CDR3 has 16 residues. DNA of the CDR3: TGCGCCAGCAGCGCCCGGACAGGGAGCTCCTACAATGAGCAGTTCTTC. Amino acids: CASSARTGSSYNEQFF.

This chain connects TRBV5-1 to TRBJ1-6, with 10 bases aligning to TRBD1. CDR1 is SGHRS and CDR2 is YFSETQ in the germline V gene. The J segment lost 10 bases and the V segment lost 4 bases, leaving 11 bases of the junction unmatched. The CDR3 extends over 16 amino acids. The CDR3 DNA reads TGCGCCAGCAGCCGGGAAGTCGGGACAGGGGACTCACCCCTCCACTTT. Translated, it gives CASSREVGTGDSPLHF.